Following are 8 T cell receptor beta chains from one sample sequenced in a study of T cell responses to AZD1222 COVID-19 vaccine. Method: immunoSEQ multiplex PCR; TCRdb's copy keeps in-frame clones and lacks some. The repertoire holds about 180,000 clones, with just over 90% as singletons. The starting material was peripheral blood, obtained on day 0 of AZD1222 vaccination. These receptors originate from an adult in good health.

This clone appeared once. The rearrangement uses TRBV9 and TRBJ2-7; 8 bases match TRBD2. The CDR3 runs 15 residues. Germline-derived CDR1 and CDR2 are SGDLS and YYNGEE. The junction had 6 bases not matched to a gene; V was cut back by 0 bases and J by 4 bases. The CDR3 loop reads CASSVGRGGQYEQYF. The CDR3 DNA reads TGTGCCAGCAGCGTAGGTCGGGGGGGCCAGTACGAGCAGTACTTC. The entire variable domain, with the rest obtained from reference TRBV9 and TRBJ2-7, is as follows: DSGVTQTPKHLITATGQRVTLRCSPRSGDLSVYWYQQSLDQGLQFLIQYYNGEERAKGNILERFSAQQFPDLHSELNLSSLELGDSALYFCASSVGRGGQYEQYFGPGTRLTVT.

This sequence joins TRBV5-8 and TRBJ2-5, with 7 nucleotides matching TRBD1. CDR1 and CDR2 (germline): SGHTS, YDEGEE. The CDR3 runs to 12 residues. V lost 8 bases and J lost 1; bases outside the gene matches: 2. CDR3 coding DNA: TGTGCCAGTCGGACAGGCCAAGAGACCCAGTACTTC. Translating it yields CASRTGQETQYF.

This chain links TRBV29-1 with TRBJ2-7, with D perhaps TRBD1 or TRBD2 (5 bases each). The germline V and J ends were trimmed by 4 bases and 3 bases, with 10 bases remaining between them. The CDR3 loop spans 12 amino acids. Germline V lookup: CDR1 SQVTM, CDR2 ANQGSEA. CDR3 sequence reads: CSVAGTNYEQYF. CDR3 nucleotide sequence: TGCAGCGTTGCGGGGACCAACTACGAGCAGTACTTC.

This chain joins TRBV3-1 (or the pseudogene TRBV3-2) and TRBJ2-1; D unresolved. The CDR3 sequence is 15 residues long. Per germline, CDR1 LGHDT and CDR2 YNNKEL (reference sequence). V was shortened by 0 bases and J by 7 bases, with 13 bases between the two germline ends. This CDR3 reads CASSQEVFIGNEQFF. The DNA for the CDR3 is TGTGCCAGCAGCCAAGAAGTTTTTATTGGTAATGAGCAGTTCTTC.

This clone was observed a single time. The rearrangement links TRBV9 to TRBJ1-1; D is possibly TRBD1 (5 bases). Germline V gene lookup returns CDR1 SGDLS and CDR2 YYNGEE. The V gene lost 2 bases and the J gene lost 1 base, with 12 bases spanning the gap. The CDR3 has 15 residues. This chain's CDR3 is CASSVGGAGNTEAFF. The DNA of the CDR3 is TGTGCCAGCAGCGTCGGAGGGGCAGGGAACACTGAAGCTTTCTTT.

The V call is TRBV2, the J call TRBJ1-2, with D unresolved. Deletions cut 0 bases from V and 2 bases from J, with 7 bases between. The germline V gene encodes CDR1 SNHLY and CDR2 FYNNEI. The CDR3 is 14 residues long. The CDR3 reads CASSEANGNYGYTF. The CDR3 coding sequence is TGTGCCAGCAGTGAAGCTAATGGGAACTATGGCTACACCTTC.

Details on this clone: This sample also contains other DNA sequences that code for the same CDR3. The genes are TRBV18 and TRBJ1-1; perhaps TRBD1 as D (5 bases). CDR3 size: 13 residues. V was cut by 6 bases and J by 1 base, with 9 bases left in between. Germline lookup yields CDR1 KGHSH and CDR2 LQKENI. This CDR3 reads CASSPGQNTEAFF. As DNA, the CDR3 is TGTGCCAGCTCCCCCGGACAGAACACTGAAGCTTTCTTT.

This clone was counted a single time. The rearrangement joins TRBV5-3 to TRBJ2-5; 8 nucleotides match TRBD2. TRBV5-3 is classed as an ORF, of uncertain function. The CDR3 spans 17 residues. Trimming at V came to 0 bases and at J to 1 base, leaving 8 bases not matched to a gene. The CDR3 spells CARSLEGTSGTQETQYF. The CDR3 DNA reads as TGTGCCAGAAGCTTGGAGGGGACTAGTGGGACCCAAGAGACCCAGTACTTC.